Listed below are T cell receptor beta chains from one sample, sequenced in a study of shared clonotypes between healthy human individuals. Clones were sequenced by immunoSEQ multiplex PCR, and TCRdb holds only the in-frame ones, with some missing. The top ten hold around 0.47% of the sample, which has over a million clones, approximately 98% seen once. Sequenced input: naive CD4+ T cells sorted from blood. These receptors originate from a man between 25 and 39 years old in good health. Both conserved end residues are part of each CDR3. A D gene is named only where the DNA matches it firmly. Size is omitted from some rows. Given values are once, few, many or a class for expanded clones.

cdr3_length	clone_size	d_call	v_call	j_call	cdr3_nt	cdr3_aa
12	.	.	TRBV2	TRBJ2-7	TGTGCCAGCAGCCGGATCTCCTACGAGCAGTACTTC	CASSRISYEQYF
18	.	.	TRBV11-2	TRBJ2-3	TGTGCCAGCAGCAGCCTGGGCGGGAACCGCCCCAGCACAGATACGCAGTATTTT	CASSSLGGNRPSTDTQYF
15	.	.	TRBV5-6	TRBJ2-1	TGTGCCAGCATCTCCAGACACCGCCGTTACAATGAGCAGTTCTTC	CASISRHRRYNEQFF
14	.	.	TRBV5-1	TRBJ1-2	TGCGCCAGCAGCTTGGCCGAATCGGACTATGGCTACACCTTC	CASSLAESDYGYTF
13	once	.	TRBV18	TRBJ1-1	TGTGCCAGCTTGACGGCCTCGAACACTGAAGCTTTCTTT	CASLTASNTEAFF
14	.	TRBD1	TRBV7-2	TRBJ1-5	TGTGCCAGCAGCGGCACAGGGGGGAATCAGCCCCAGCATTTT	CASSGTGGNQPQHF
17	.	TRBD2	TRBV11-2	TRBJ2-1	TGTGCCAGCAGCCCAGTCTCCTCTAGCGGGAGTGCAGGTGAGCAGTTCTTC	CASSPVSSSGSAGEQFF
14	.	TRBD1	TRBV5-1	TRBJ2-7	TGCGCCAGCAGTAGACAGGGGAGGCCTTACGAGCAGTACTTC	CASSRQGRPYEQYF
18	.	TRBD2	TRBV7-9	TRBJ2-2	TGTGCCAGCAGGCACCCGGGACTAGCGGGAGGGCTAGCCGGGGAGCTGTTTTTT	CASRHPGLAGGLAGELFF
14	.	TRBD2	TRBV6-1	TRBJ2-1	TGTGCCAGTCGGCGGACTAGCGTCTACAATGAGCAGTTCTTC	CASRRTSVYNEQFF
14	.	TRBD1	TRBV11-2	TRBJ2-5	TGTGCCAGCAGCTTACCCAGGGGGCAAGAGACCCAGTACTTC	CASSLPRGQETQYF
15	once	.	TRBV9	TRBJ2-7	TGTGCCAGCAGCTCGAGATCCACTACGGGCTACGAGCAGTACTTC	CASSSRSTTGYEQYF
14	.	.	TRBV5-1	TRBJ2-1	TGCGCCAGCAGGGATTCGGGACATTCCAATGAGCAGTTCTTC	CASRDSGHSNEQFF
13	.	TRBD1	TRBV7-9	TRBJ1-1	TGTGCCAGCAGCAACAGGGGTGACACTGAAGCTTTCTTT	CASSNRGDTEAFF
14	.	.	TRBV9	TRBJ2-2	TGTGCCAGCAGCGTAGAGTGGCGCACCGGGGAGCTGTTTTTT	CASSVEWRTGELFF
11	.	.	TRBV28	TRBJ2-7	TGTGCCAGCAGTTTATCTCTTGGGCAGTACTTC	CASSLSLGQYF
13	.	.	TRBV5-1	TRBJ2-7	TGCGCCAGCAGCTTGGTTGTTTCCTACGAGCAGTACTTC	CASSLVVSYEQYF
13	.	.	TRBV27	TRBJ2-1	TGTGCCAGCAGTCCCCTCAGGGTAGGTGAGCAGTTCTTC	CASSPLRVGEQFF
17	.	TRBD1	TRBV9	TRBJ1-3	TGTGCCAGCAGCGTAGATCCCGGGACAGGGGTTAGAAACACCATATATTTT	CASSVDPGTGVRNTIYF
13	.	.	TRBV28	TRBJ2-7	TGTGCCAGCAGCCCAGGGAACCCCTACGAGCAGTACTTC	CASSPGNPYEQYF
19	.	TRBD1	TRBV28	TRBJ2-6	TGTGCCAGCAGTACCCCGAGGGGGCTTAGGGAATCTGGGGCCAACGTCCTGACTTTC	CASSTPRGLRESGANVLTF
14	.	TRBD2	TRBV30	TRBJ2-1	TGTGCCTGGAGTGTACTAGCGGGAGGCTATGAGCAGTTCTTC	CAWSVLAGGYEQFF
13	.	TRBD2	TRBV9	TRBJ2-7	TGTGCCAGCAGCCTCCACGGGGGGGGCGAGCAGTACTTC	CASSLHGGGEQYF
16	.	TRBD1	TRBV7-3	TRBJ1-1	TGTGCCAGCAGCTTAAAGGCGACAGGGGGAAACACTGAAGCTTTCTTT	CASSLKATGGNTEAFF
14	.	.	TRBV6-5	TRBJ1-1	TGTGCCAGCAGCCGACGGAACCTGAACACTGAAGCTTTCTTT	CASSRRNLNTEAFF
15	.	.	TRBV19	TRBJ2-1	TGTGCCACTCTCCGACGGGGCAGGACAGACAATGAGCAGTTCTTC	CATLRRGRTDNEQFF
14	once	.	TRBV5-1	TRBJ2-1	TGCGCCAGCAGCCAAAGCGGGTCCTACAATGAGCAGTTCTTC	CASSQSGSYNEQFF
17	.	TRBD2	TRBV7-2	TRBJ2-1	TGTGCCAGCAGCCCCCGGCCGGGTAGCGGGAGGGTCTATGAGCAGTTCTTC	CASSPRPGSGRVYEQFF
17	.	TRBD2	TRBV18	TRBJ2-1	TGTGCCAGCTCACCCAGCGGATTACCGGGGGGGTACAATGAGCAGTTCTTC	CASSPSGLPGGYNEQFF
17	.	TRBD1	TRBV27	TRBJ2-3	TGTGCCAGCAGTTTACTAAGAGGGACAGGTGCACCCGATACGCAGTATTTT	CASSLLRGTGAPDTQYF
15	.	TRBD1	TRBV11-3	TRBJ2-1	TGTGCCAGCAGCTTAGAGGGACAGGGCTTCAATGAGCAGTTCTTC	CASSLEGQGFNEQFF
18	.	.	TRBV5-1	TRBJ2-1	TGCGCCAGCAGCTTAGGTTTTGGGCGCCTAGAAGGGGCGGATGAGCAGTTCTTC	CASSLGFGRLEGADEQFF